This T cell receptor (beta chain) came from a study of radiation and T cells in renal cell carcinoma. As for the study in general: Nephrectomy followed 15 Gy stereotactic body radiation by 4 weeks.

Time point reported: blood 2 weeks post-SBRT. Treatment: 15 Gy SBRT to primary tumor, nephrectomy 4 weeks later. After SBRT, blood was collected at 2 and 4 weeks, plus baseline. V shed 4 bases and J shed 3 bases, with 24 bases lying between them. The CDR3 has 18 amino acids. Germline-derived CDR1 and CDR2 are MNHEY and SMNVEV (reference sequence). Assay: immunoSEQ multiplex PCR; the TCRdb copy retains only in-frame clones and omits some. The data contain 120,000 or so clones, approximately 78% of them seen just once; the ten biggest clones take up 1.9%. The sample consisted of blood, taken from a patient whose treatment included radiotherapy and nephrectomy. The genes are TRBV27 and TRBJ1-2; D not resolved. This clonotype originated in a woman aged 55-70 years with renal cell carcinoma. Here the CDR3 DNA reads TGTGCCAGCAGTTCCCTACCCCTCCCTCGGATAGGTGACTATGGCTACACCTTC. It yields the protein CASSSLPLPRIGDYGYTF.